This T cell receptor beta chain derives from a study of blood T cell repertoires in COVID-19. The CDR3 loop spans 11 amino acids. Germline CDR1 LGHDT, CDR2 YNNKEL (reference sequence). V gave up 5 bases and J gave up 4 bases, with 6 bases separating them. Participants were placed into cohorts based on the clinical history they reported. The assay was immunoSEQ multiplex PCR, and TCRdb's table has in-frame clones only and misses some. The sample contains some 170,000 clones, about 85% of which appear only once. The specimen sequenced was PBMCs or T cells enriched from blood (not recorded which). The source of this sequence is a man aged 35-49 years who had recovered from COVID-19. The chain is built from TRBV3-1 (or the pseudogene TRBV3-2) and TRBJ2-7; no clear D. Here the CDR3 reads CASSSLYEQYF. CDR3 DNA: TGTGCCAGCAGCTCCCTTTACGAGCAGTACTTC.